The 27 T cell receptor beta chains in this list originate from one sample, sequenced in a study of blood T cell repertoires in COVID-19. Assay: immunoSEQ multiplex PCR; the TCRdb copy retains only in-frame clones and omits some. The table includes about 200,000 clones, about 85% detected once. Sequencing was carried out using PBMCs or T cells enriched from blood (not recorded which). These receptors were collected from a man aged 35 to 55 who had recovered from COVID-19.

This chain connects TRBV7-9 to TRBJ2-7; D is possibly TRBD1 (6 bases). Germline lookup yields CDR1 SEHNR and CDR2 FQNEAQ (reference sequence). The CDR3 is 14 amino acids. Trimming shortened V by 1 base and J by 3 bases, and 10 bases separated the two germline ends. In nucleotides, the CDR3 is TGTGCCAGCAGCTTAGTGGGGGCTAGCTACGAGCAGTACTTC. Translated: CASSLVGASYEQYF.

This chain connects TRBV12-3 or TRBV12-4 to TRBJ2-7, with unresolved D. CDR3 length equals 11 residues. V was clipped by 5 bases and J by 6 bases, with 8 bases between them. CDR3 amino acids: CASSPSVEQYF. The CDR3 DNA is TGTGCCAGCAGTCCGTCGGTCGAGCAGTACTTC.

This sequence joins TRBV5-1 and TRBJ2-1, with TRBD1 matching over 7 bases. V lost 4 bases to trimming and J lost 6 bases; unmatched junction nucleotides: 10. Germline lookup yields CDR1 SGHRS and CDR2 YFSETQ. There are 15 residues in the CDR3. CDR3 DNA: TGCGCCAGCAGCCATCGGACAGGTTCGGGCAATGAGCAGTTCTTC. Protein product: CASSHRTGSGNEQFF.

The CDR3 region has the DNA TGTGCCAGCAGCTTAGCCGGGGGGGCAAAACTGTTTTTT. Protein: CASSLAGGAKLFF. The rearrangement uses TRBV7-2 and TRBJ1-4; D might be TRBD1 (6 bases). The V end lost 0 bases, the J end lost 10 bases, and 9 bases lay between the germline ends. This CDR3 is 13 amino acids long. Germline CDR1 reads SGHTA; CDR2 reads FQGNSA.

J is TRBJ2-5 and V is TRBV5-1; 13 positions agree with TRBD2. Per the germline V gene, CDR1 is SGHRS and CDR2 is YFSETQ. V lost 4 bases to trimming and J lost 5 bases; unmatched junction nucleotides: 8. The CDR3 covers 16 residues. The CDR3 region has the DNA TGCGCCAGCAGCGGAACTAGCGGGAGGGGTCCGGAGACCCAGTACTTC. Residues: CASSGTSGRGPETQYF.

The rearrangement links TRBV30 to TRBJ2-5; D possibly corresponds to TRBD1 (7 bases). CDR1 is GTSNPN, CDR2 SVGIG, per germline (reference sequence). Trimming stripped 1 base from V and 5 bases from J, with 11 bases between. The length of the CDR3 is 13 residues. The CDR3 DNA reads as TGTGCCTGGAGTGAGGCAGGGGGGGAGACCCAGTACTTC. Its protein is CAWSEAGGETQYF.

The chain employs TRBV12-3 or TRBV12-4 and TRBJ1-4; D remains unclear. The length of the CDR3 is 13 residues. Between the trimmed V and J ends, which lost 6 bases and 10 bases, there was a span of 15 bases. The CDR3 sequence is CASREDRLGKLFF. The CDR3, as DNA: TGTGCCAGCAGGGAAGATCGACTGGGAAAACTGTTTTTT.

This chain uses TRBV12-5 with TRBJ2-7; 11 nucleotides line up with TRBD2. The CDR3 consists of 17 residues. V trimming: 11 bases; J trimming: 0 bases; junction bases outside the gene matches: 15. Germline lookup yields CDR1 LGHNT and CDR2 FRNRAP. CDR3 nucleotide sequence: TGTGCTTCACGGGCTAGCGGGAGGAGGGTTAGCTCCTACGAGCAGTACTTC. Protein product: CASRASGRRVSSYEQYF.

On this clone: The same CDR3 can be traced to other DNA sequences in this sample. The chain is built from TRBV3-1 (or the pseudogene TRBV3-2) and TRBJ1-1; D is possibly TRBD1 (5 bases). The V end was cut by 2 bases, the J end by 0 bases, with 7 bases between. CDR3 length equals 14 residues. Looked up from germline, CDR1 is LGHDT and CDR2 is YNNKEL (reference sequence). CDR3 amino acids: CASSQPGMNTEAFF. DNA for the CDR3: TGTGCCAGCAGCCAACCAGGGATGAACACTGAAGCTTTCTTT.

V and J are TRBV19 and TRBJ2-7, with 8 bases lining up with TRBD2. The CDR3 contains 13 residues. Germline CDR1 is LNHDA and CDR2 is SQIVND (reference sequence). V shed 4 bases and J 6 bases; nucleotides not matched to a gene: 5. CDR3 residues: CASSRAGVLEQYF. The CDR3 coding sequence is TGTGCCAGTAGTAGAGCGGGAGTCCTCGAGCAGTACTTC.

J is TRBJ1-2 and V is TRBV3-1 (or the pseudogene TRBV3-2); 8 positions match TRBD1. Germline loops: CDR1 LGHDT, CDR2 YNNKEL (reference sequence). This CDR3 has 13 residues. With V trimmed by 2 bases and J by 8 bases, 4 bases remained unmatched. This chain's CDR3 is CASSQQGAGGYTF. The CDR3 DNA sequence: TGTGCCAGCAGCCAACAGGGGGCTGGGGGCTACACCTTC.

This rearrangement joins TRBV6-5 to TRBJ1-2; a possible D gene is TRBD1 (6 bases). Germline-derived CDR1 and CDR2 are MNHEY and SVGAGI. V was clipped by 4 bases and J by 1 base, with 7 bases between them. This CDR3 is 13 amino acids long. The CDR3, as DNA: TGTGCCAGCAGTTCGGACAGTAACTATGGCTACACCTTC. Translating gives CASSSDSNYGYTF.

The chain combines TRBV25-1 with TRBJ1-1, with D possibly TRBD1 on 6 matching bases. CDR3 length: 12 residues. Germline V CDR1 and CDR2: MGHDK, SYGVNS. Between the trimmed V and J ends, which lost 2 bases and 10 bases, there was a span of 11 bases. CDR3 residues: CASSEPIGGAFF. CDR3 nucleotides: TGTGCCAGCAGTGAACCCATAGGGGGAGCTTTCTTT.

The CDR3 DNA is TGTGCCAGTAGCCCGGGCACAGATACGCAGTATTTT. Encoded protein: CASSPGTDTQYF. The gene calls are TRBV19 and TRBJ2-3; D uncertain. CDR1 is LNHDA and CDR2 is SQIVND in the germline V gene (reference sequence). Trimming shortened V by 6 bases and J by 1 base, and 5 bases separated the two germline ends. The CDR3 runs to 12 residues.

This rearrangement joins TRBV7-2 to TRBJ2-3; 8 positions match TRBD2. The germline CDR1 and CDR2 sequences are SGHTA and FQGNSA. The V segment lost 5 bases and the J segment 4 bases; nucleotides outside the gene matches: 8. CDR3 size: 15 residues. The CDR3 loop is CASSAQAGDSDTQYF. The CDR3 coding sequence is TGTGCCAGCAGCGCCCAAGCGGGAGACTCAGATACGCAGTATTTT.

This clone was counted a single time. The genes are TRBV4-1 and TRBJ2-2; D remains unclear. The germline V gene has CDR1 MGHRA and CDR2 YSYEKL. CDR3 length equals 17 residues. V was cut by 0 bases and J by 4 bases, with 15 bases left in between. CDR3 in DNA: TGCGCCAGCAGCCAAGAATCTTCCCCATCTACCACCGGGGAGCTGTTTTTT. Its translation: CASSQESSPSTTGELFF.

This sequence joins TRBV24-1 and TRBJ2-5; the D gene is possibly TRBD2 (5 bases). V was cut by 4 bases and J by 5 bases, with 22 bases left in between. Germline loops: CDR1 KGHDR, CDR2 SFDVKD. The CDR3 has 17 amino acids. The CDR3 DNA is TGTGCCACCAGTGACCAACCACAGCCCTGGGAGAAGGAGACCCAGTACTTC. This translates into CATSDQPQPWEKETQYF.

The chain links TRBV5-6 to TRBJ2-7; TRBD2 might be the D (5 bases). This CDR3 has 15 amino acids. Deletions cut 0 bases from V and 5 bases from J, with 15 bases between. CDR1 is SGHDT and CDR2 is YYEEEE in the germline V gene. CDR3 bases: TGTGCCAGCAGCTTGGAGGGAGAGCTTAGCGACGAGCAGTACTTC. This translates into CASSLEGELSDEQYF.

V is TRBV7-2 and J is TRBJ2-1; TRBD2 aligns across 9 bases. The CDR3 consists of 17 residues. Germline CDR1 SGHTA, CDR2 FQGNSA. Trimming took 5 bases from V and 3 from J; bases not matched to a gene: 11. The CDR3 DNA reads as TGTGCCAGCAGCCCCAGTTGGTCTAGCGGGATCTACAATGAGCAGTTCTTC. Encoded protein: CASSPSWSSGIYNEQFF.

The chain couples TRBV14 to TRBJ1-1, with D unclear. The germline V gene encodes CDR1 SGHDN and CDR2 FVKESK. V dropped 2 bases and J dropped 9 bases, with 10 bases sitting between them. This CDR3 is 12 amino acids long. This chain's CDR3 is CASSQIGGKAFF. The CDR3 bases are TGTGCCAGCAGCCAAATTGGAGGTAAAGCTTTCTTT.

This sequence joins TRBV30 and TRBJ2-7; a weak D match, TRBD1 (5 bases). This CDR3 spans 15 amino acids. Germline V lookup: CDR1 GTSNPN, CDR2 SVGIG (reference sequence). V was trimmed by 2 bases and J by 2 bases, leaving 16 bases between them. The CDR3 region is CAWSSTGRVTYEQYF. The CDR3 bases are TGTGCCTGGAGTTCTACCGGCAGGGTCACCTACGAGCAGTACTTC.

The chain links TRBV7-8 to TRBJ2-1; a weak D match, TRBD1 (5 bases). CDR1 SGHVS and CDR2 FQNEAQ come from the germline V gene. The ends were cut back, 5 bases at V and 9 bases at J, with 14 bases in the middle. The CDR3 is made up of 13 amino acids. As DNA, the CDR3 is TGTGCCAGCAGCCGAACCAGGGCTGGTGAGCAGTTCTTC. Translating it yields CASSRTRAGEQFF.

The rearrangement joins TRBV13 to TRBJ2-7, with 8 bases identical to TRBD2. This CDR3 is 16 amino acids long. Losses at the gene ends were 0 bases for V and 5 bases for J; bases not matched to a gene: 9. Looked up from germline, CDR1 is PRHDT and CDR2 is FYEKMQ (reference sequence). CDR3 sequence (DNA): TGTGCCAGCAGCTTAGGGTCGGGGGGGCACGCTCACGAGCAGTACTTC. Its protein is CASSLGSGGHAHEQYF.

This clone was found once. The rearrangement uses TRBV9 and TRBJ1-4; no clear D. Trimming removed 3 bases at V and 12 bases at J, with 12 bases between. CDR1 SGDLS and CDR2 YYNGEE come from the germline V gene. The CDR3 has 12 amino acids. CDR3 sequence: CASSGIGAELFF. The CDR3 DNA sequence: TGTGCCAGCAGCGGAATCGGAGCTGAACTGTTTTTT.

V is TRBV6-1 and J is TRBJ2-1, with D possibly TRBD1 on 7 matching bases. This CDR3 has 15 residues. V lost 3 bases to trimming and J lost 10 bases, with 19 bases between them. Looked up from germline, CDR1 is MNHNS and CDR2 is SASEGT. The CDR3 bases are TGTGCCAGCAGTGACATCTTCCAGGGGGGAGAAGAGCAGTTCTTC. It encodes CASSDIFQGGEEQFF.

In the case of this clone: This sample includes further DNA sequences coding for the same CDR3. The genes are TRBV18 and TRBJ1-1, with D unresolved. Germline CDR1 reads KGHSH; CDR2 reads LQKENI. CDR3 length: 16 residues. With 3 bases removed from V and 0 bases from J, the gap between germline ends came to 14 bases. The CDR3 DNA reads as TGTGCCAGCTCACCCCCTCTCACGGGGATGAACACTGAAGCTTTCTTT. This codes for CASSPPLTGMNTEAFF.

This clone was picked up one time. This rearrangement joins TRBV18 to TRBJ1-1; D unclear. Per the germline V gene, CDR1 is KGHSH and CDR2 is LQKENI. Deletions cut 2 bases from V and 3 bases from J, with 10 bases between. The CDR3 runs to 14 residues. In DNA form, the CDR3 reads TGTGCCAGCTCACCAACGGGTAGCGACACTGAAGCTTTCTTT. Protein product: CASSPTGSDTEAFF.